The present T cell receptor (beta chain) was sequenced within a study of cytomegalovirus exposure and HLA in healthy donors. Study observations and caveats: More clonal expansion characterized HLA-associated TCR beta chains than equally common others in a later analysis. The study recorded some 160 TCR beta chains that were cytomegalovirus-associated. Compared with the roughly 700-donor mean, an Asian-associated ancestry cluster reportedly had fewer N-insertions, according to a later analysis.

Unrecorded immune exposure was likely among donors, who were nominally healthy when sampled. PCR employed 60 Vbeta and 13 Jbeta primers. Clones were sequenced by immunoSEQ multiplex PCR, and TCRdb holds only the in-frame ones, with some missing. The table lists about 160,000 clones, around 78% of them singletons. This CDR3 comprises 15 residues. Germline V lookup: CDR1 SNHLY, CDR2 FYNNEI. J gave up 6 bases and V 2 bases, and 6 bases lay outside the gene matches. There are a few counts of this clone. Its antigen is not known. Material: PBMCs. The J gene is TRBJ2-1, the V gene TRBV2; 8 nucleotides match TRBD2. This receptor was taken from a woman aged 35 to 49 in good health and CMV-seronegative. CDR3 sequence: CASSENGRDSNEQFF. The CDR3 DNA follows: TGTGCCAGCAGTGAAAACGGGAGGGATAGCAATGAGCAGTTCTTC.